This TCR beta chain was found in a study of blood T cell repertoires in COVID-19. Clones were read by immunoSEQ multiplex PCR, and TCRdb kept only the in-frame ones, dropping some. The data show 63,000 or so clones, about 81% seen once. Germline V gene data show CDR1 as GTSNPN and CDR2 as SVGIG (reference sequence). With 3 bases removed from V and 0 bases from J, the gap between germline ends came to 3 bases. This CDR3 region has 11 residues. The chain carries TRBV30 and TRBJ2-7; D uncertain. Input material: peripheral blood. This TCR was recovered from a human donor in a cohort sampled during active COVID-19. The CDR3: CAWSVSYEQYF. The CDR3 region has the DNA TGTGCCTGGAGCGTCTCCTACGAGCAGTACTTC.